The rows below give T cell receptor beta chains drawn from one sample of a study of cytomegalovirus exposure and HLA in healthy donors. Assay used: immunoSEQ multiplex PCR; TCRdb lists only in-frame clones, some missing. The repertoire holds around 100,000 clones, with approximately 81% as singletons. Sequencing used PBMCs. These receptors were obtained from a male donor in good health and CMV-seropositive. Both conserved end residues are trimmed from each CDR3. Each record gives: V gene, J gene, CDR3 protein.

V: TRBV4-3
J: TRBJ2-1
CDR3: ASSPGLGTEQF

V: TRBV7-2
J: TRBJ1-1
CDR3: ASSRAGRTEAF

V: TRBV5-1
J: TRBJ1-1
CDR3: ASSLEGHSEAF

V: TRBV7-2
J: TRBJ2-2
CDR3: ASSTGTANTGELF

V: TRBV4-3
J: TRBJ1-1
CDR3: ASSQGGAGRGNTEAF

V: TRBV5-1
J: TRBJ2-6
CDR3: ASSLGSGTGANVLT

V: TRBV15
J: TRBJ2-4
CDR3: ATSRGPNIQY

V: TRBV11-2
J: TRBJ1-2
CDR3: ASSLAGREHGYT

V: TRBV29-1
J: TRBJ2-7
CDR3: SVAAGVGAYEQY

V: TRBV9
J: TRBJ1-3
CDR3: ASSEDGLSGNTIY

V: TRBV5-4
J: TRBJ1-4
CDR3: ASSLQGEGDEKLF

V: TRBV18
J: TRBJ2-7
CDR3: ASSPGLSISYEQY

V: TRBV11-2
J: TRBJ2-5
CDR3: ASSLRKETQY

V: TRBV25-1
J: TRBJ1-1
CDR3: ASSTRQGANTEAF

V: TRBV2
J: TRBJ1-5
CDR3: ASSPQGASNQPQH

V: TRBV10-1
J: TRBJ1-1
CDR3: ASSARQRGNTEAF

V: TRBV25-1
J: TRBJ2-7
CDR3: ASGKEGQSGGYYYEQY